The rows below give T cell receptor beta chains drawn from one sample of a study of blood T cell repertoires in COVID-19. Using immunoSEQ multiplex PCR, the repertoire was profiled, and TCRdb retains in-frame clones only, with some absent. The sample shows over 50,000 clones, 75% to 95% of them seen only once. The material sequenced was peripheral blood. The source is a man aged 50 or older with active COVID-19. Both conserved end residues are part of each CDR3. A D gene is named only where the DNA matches it firmly. A clone size is listed for some rows: how often the clone was seen (once, few, many), or a class if it is expanded.

CDR3 | DNA | V | D | size | J
CATSDPYNEQFF | TGTGCCACCAGTGACCCGTACAATGAGCAGTTCTTC | TRBV24-1 | NA | NA | TRBJ2-1
CASGRGTYNSPLHF | TGTGCCAGCGGGAGGGGAACCTATAATTCACCCCTCCACTTT | TRBV9 | NA | NA | TRBJ1-6
CASSQARTAGDNEQFF | TGCGCCAGCAGCCAAGCTCGGACAGCGGGGGACAATGAGCAGTTCTTC | TRBV4-1 | TRBD2 | NA | TRBJ2-1
CASSRPGTGSSGANVLTF | TGTGCCAGCAGCCGCCCCGGGACAGGGAGCTCTGGGGCCAACGTCCTGACTTTC | TRBV7-2 | TRBD1 | NA | TRBJ2-6
CASSLGLVPSYEQYF | TGTGCCAGCAGTTTGGGACTAGTTCCATCCTACGAGCAGTACTTC | TRBV27 | TRBD2 | NA | TRBJ2-7
CASSGDIFTGEQYF | TGTGCCAGCAGTGGGGACATCTTCACGGGCGAGCAGTACTTC | TRBV2 | NA | NA | TRBJ2-7
CASSDTGHNSPLHF | TGTGCCAGCAGTGATACAGGGCATAATTCACCCCTCCACTTT | TRBV28 | NA | NA | TRBJ1-6
CAWSIREKLFF | TGTGCCTGGAGTATCAGAGAAAAACTGTTTTTT | TRBV30 | NA | NA | TRBJ1-4
CASSSRSDPSYNEQFF | TGTGCCAGCAGTTCCCGAAGCGACCCCTCCTACAATGAGCAGTTCTTC | TRBV27 | NA | NA | TRBJ2-1
CASSLVSQNGYTF | TGTGCCAGCAGCCTTGTCTCCCAGAATGGCTACACCTTC | TRBV11-2 | NA | NA | TRBJ1-2
CASSHQQGTGELFF | TGTGCCAGCAGCCATCAACAGGGGACCGGGGAGCTGTTTTTT | TRBV14 | TRBD1 | NA | TRBJ2-2
CASSAPGLGGFF | TGTGCCAGCAGCGCTCCGGGACTAGGGGGGTTCTTC | TRBV11-2 | TRBD2 | NA | TRBJ2-1
CASSQASGGAFDTQYF | TGCGCCAGCAGCCAGGCTAGCGGGGGGGCCTTCGATACGCAGTATTTT | TRBV4-1 | TRBD2 | NA | TRBJ2-3
CASSRVVAGGTDTQYF | TGTGCCAGCAGCCGGGTGGTAGCGGGGGGCACAGATACGCAGTATTTT | TRBV7-9 | TRBD2 | NA | TRBJ2-3
CASSLVQGLGTEAFF | TGTGCCAGCAGCTTAGTACAGGGGTTGGGTACTGAAGCTTTCTTT | TRBV7-2 | TRBD1 | NA | TRBJ1-1
CASSFLGQGSGEKLFF | TGTGCCAGCAGCTTTCTGGGACAGGGGTCTGGAGAAAAACTGTTTTTT | TRBV7-8 | TRBD1 | NA | TRBJ1-4
CASSDLAGVYNEQFF | TGTGCCAGCAGTGACCTAGCGGGAGTGTACAATGAGCAGTTCTTC | TRBV6-1 | TRBD2 | once | TRBJ2-1
CASSQEIQRGGETQYF | TGCGCCAGCAGCCAAGAGATCCAGCGGGGAGGGGAGACCCAGTACTTC | TRBV4-3 | TRBD2 | NA | TRBJ2-5
CAISDPPVAAQETQYF | TGTGCCATCAGTGACCCCCCGGTAGCGGCGCAAGAGACCCAGTACTTC | TRBV10-3 | NA | NA | TRBJ2-5
CASSQLARGGAFF | TGTGCCAGCAGTCAACTAGCTCGCGGGGGGGCCTTCTTC | TRBV12-3/TRBV12-4 | TRBD2 | NA | TRBJ2-1
CASSPGGGSTDTQYF | TGCGCCAGCAGCCCGGGCGGGGGAAGCACAGATACGCAGTATTTT | TRBV5-1 | TRBD2 | NA | TRBJ2-3
CASSSRQATYGYTF | TGTGCCAGTAGTTCTCGACAGGCCACCTATGGCTACACCTTC | TRBV19 | NA | NA | TRBJ1-2
CASSRTGQGGTYF | TGTGCCAGCAGCAGGACCGGACAGGGCGGGACGTATTTT | TRBV5-8 | TRBD1 | NA | TRBJ2-3
CAWSGRVNDEQYF | TGTGCCTGGAGTGGCAGGGTTAACGACGAGCAGTACTTC | TRBV30 | NA | NA | TRBJ2-7
CASSLDKSSYNEQFF | TGTGCCAGCAGCTTGGACAAGAGCTCCTACAATGAGCAGTTCTTC | TRBV7-2 | NA | NA | TRBJ2-1
CASSLFRTGSGLAKNIQYF | TGTGCCAGCAGCTTATTTAGGACAGGGAGTGGTCTAGCCAAAAACATTCAGTACTTC | TRBV7-9 | TRBD1 | NA | TRBJ2-4
CASSLGGGAGQYF | TGTGCCAGCAGCCTTGGGGGAGGGGCTGGGCAGTACTTC | TRBV3-1/TRBV3-2 | TRBD2 | NA | TRBJ2-7
CASSLTDYEQYF | TGTGCCAGCAGCTTGACAGACTACGAGCAGTACTTC | TRBV5-8 | NA | NA | TRBJ2-7
CASSLELEFTDTQYF | TGCGCCAGCAGCTTGGAACTAGAATTCACAGATACGCAGTATTTT | TRBV5-1 | NA | NA | TRBJ2-3
CASSPREGPNSPLHF | TGTGCCAGCAGTCCCCGGGAGGGGCCGAATTCACCCCTCCACTTT | TRBV28 | NA | NA | TRBJ1-6
CSVRTGGLHEQYF | TGCAGCGTTCGGACAGGGGGCCTCCACGAGCAGTACTTC | TRBV29-1 | TRBD1 | once | TRBJ2-7
CASSLIRITDTQYF | TGTGCCAGCAGCTTAATTCGTATCACAGATACGCAGTATTTT | TRBV11-1 | NA | NA | TRBJ2-3
CASSSGQGRNEQFF | TGTGCCAGCAGTTCTGGACAGGGGCGGAATGAGCAGTTCTTC | TRBV27 | TRBD1 | NA | TRBJ2-1
CASSPGTGYREGLYEQYF | TGTGCCAGCAGCCCCGGGACAGGGTATCGGGAGGGCCTCTACGAGCAGTACTTC | TRBV27 | NA | NA | TRBJ2-7
CASSQGVYSAQETQYF | TGTGCCAGCAGCCAGGGAGTTTACAGTGCTCAAGAGACCCAGTACTTC | TRBV3-1/TRBV3-2 | NA | NA | TRBJ2-5
CASKSIGGEAEGANVLTF | TGTGCCAGCAAGAGTATAGGGGGGGAGGCGGAAGGGGCCAACGTCCTGACTTTC | TRBV19 | NA | NA | TRBJ2-6
CASSYGSGEQYF | TGTGCCAGCAGTTACGGGTCGGGGGAGCAGTACTTC | TRBV6-2/TRBV6-3 | NA | NA | TRBJ2-7
CASSFNSYNEQFF | TGTGCCAGCAGCTTTAACTCCTACAATGAGCAGTTCTTC | TRBV11-3 | NA | once | TRBJ2-1
CASSPRGVDYGYTF | TGTGCCAGCTCACCCAGGGGAGTCGACTATGGCTACACCTTC | TRBV18 | NA | NA | TRBJ1-2
CASSDTGGTYEQYF | TGTGCCAGCAGCGACACCGGGGGAACCTACGAGCAGTACTTC | TRBV6-5 | NA | NA | TRBJ2-7
CASSPGRGSTEAFF | TGTGCCAGCAGCCCGGGGCGGGGGAGCACTGAAGCTTTCTTT | TRBV7-2 | NA | NA | TRBJ1-1
CASSPLRQGKSNEKLFF | TGTGCCAGCTCACCGCTCCGACAGGGGAAATCTAATGAAAAACTGTTTTTT | TRBV18 | TRBD1 | once | TRBJ1-4
CASRSPGGASAFF | TGTGCCAGCAGGTCCCCAGGGGGCGCGTCAGCTTTCTTT | TRBV5-8 | TRBD1 | NA | TRBJ1-1
CASSLVVNSYEQYF | TGTGCCAGCAGCTTAGTTGTTAACTCCTACGAGCAGTACTTC | TRBV11-2 | NA | NA | TRBJ2-7
CAISDSTGRYYGYTF | TGTGCCATCAGTGACTCGACAGGGAGGTACTATGGCTACACCTTC | TRBV10-3 | TRBD1 | NA | TRBJ1-2